These 26 T cell receptor beta chains were all obtained from the same sample, sequenced in a study of cytomegalovirus exposure and HLA in healthy donors. This table comes from immunoSEQ multiplex PCR, and its TCRdb copy is limited to in-frame clones, with some not included. The data hold some 180,000 clones, with around nine tenths observed a single time. Material: PBMCs. These receptors were taken from a man younger than 45 in good health and CMV-seropositive.

The CDR3 DNA sequence: TGTGCCAGCAATGAGCGGGGCATAAATGAGCAGTTCTTC. It specifies CASNERGINEQFF. The chain uses TRBV9 and TRBJ2-1; 7 bases match TRBD2. CDR3 length: 13 amino acids. With 6 bases clipped from V and 7 bases from J, the junction kept 7 bases outside the gene matches. Germline values: CDR1 SGDLS, CDR2 YYNGEE.

The rearrangement joins TRBV15 to TRBJ2-1; 9 nucleotides align to TRBD2. In germline, CDR1 is LNHNV, CDR2 YYDKDF (reference sequence). This CDR3 region has 18 residues. Unmatched junction bases numbered 11, after V lost 3 bases and J lost 2 bases. The CDR3: CATSSPKGRGGPYNEQFF. CDR3 in DNA: TGTGCCACCAGCAGCCCCAAGGGGCGGGGGGGGCCCTACAATGAGCAGTTCTTC.

The J gene is TRBJ2-5, the V gene TRBV20-1; no clear D gene. Per germline, CDR1 DFQATT and CDR2 SNEGSKA (reference sequence). V was pared by 7 bases and J by 5 bases, with 11 bases between. The CDR3 is 11 amino acids. CDR3 sequence: CSVGRRETQYF. For the CDR3, the DNA is TGCAGTGTTGGTCGGCGGGAGACCCAGTACTTC.

The chain carries TRBV5-1 and TRBJ2-5; TRBD1 aligns across 9 bases. Germline trimming cut 0 bases from V and 6 bases from J; bases unmatched to any gene: 9. Germline V gene data show CDR1 as SGHRS and CDR2 as YFSETQ. This CDR3 is 16 amino acids long. The DNA of the CDR3 is TGCGCCAGCAGCTTGGCCACCGGGACAGGGTTACAGACCCAGTACTTC. Its protein product is CASSLATGTGLQTQYF.

In this sample, this clone turned up once. The chain links TRBV7-2 to TRBJ1-6; D is ambiguous. Germline CDR1 and CDR2: SGHTA and FQGNSA. The CDR3 extends over 13 amino acids. Trimming removed 6 bases at V and 6 bases at J, with 9 bases between. The CDR3 coding sequence is TGTGCCAGCAGTCCCCGCCGTAATTCACCCCTCCACTTT. It encodes CASSPRRNSPLHF.

The chain couples TRBV19 to TRBJ2-2; TRBD2 agrees at 8 bases. With 6 bases clipped from V and 7 bases from J, the junction kept 16 bases outside the gene matches. In germline, CDR1 is LNHDA, CDR2 SQIVND (reference sequence). The CDR3 is 17 residues long. CDR3 nucleotides: TGTGCCAGTAGGCCCATAGCGGGATACCCAGTGGACGGGGAGCTGTTTTTT. Translation gives CASRPIAGYPVDGELFF.

The chain combines TRBV7-3 with TRBJ2-1; 7 nucleotides align to TRBD2. CDR3 length: 18 residues. V dropped 5 bases and J dropped 2; count of bases not matched to a gene: 15. Germline-derived CDR1 and CDR2 are SGHTA and FQGTGA. The CDR3 DNA is TGTGCCAGCAGCCTACTCCCCTCGGCGGGAGCCGCCTACAATGAGCAGTTCTTC. This codes for CASSLLPSAGAAYNEQFF. Variable domain in full (rest from reference TRBV7-3 and TRBJ2-1): GAGVSQTPSNKVTEKGKYVELRCDPISGHTALYWYRQSLGQGPEFLIYFQGTGAADDSGLPNDRFFAVRPEGSVSTLKIQRTERGDSAVYLCASSLLPSAGAAYNEQFFGPGTRLTVL.

The chain has TRBV11-2 and TRBJ2-3; D is undetermined. CDR1 is SGHAT and CDR2 is FQNNGV in the germline V gene. The V and J ends lost 1 base and 1 base respectively, with 12 bases between them. The CDR3 length is 16 residues. The CDR3 region has the DNA TGTGCCAGCAGCTTAGCCCTCGGCTGGGGCACAGATACGCAGTATTTT. This translates into CASSLALGWGTDTQYF.

Only one count was recorded for this clone. This chain uses TRBV11-2 with TRBJ1-1; TRBD1 might be the D (6 bases). Germline CDR1 SGHAT, CDR2 FQNNGV. There are 14 residues in the CDR3. V lost 2 bases and J lost 2, with 9 bases in between. The CDR3 region is CASSLRDTNTEAFF. The CDR3 coding sequence is TGTGCCAGCAGCTTAAGGGACACTAACACTGAAGCTTTCTTT.

This chain uses TRBV19 with TRBJ2-7; D is ambiguous. The length of the CDR3 is 16 residues. Trimming cost V 7 bases and J 4 bases, with 23 bases left between them. From germline, CDR1 is LNHDA and CDR2 SQIVND (reference sequence). CDR3 nucleotide sequence: TGTGCCAGTATAGGGCCAGGCGGACGAACGATTTACGAGCAGTACTTC. Protein: CASIGPGGRTIYEQYF.

This chain joins TRBV4-2 and TRBJ2-4; 11 bases align to TRBD2. CDR3 length equals 20 residues. J gave up 0 bases and V 1 base, and 11 bases lay outside the gene matches. Germline V gene sequence: CDR1 LGHNA, CDR2 YNFKEQ. The CDR3 spells CASSQVWASGGTEAKNIQYF. The CDR3 DNA sequence: TGTGCCAGCAGCCAAGTCTGGGCTAGCGGGGGGACTGAAGCCAAAAACATTCAGTACTTC.

A single count supports this clone. The gene calls are TRBV6-6 and TRBJ2-7; D is perhaps TRBD2 (6 bases). The V gene's germline CDR1 is MNHNY and CDR2 SVGAGI (reference sequence). The V end was cut by 0 bases, the J end by 4 bases, with 13 bases between. This CDR3 has 15 amino acids. CDR3 nucleotide sequence: TGTGCCAGCAGTTACTCGGGACTCCTTTCTTACGAGCAGTACTTC. Amino acid sequence: CASSYSGLLSYEQYF.

The table lists this clone with a count of one. This chain uses TRBV19 with TRBJ2-7, with no clear D. CDR1 LNHDA and CDR2 SQIVND come from the germline V gene (reference sequence). Trimming pared 1 base from V and 3 bases from J, leaving 10 bases between. This CDR3 comprises 14 residues. CDR3 residues: CASSIGGRIYEQYF. CDR3 DNA: TGTGCCAGTAGTATAGGCGGCAGGATCTACGAGCAGTACTTC.

This chain uses TRBV15 with TRBJ2-7; either TRBD1 or TRBD2 may supply D (5 bases each). Germline CDR1 reads LNHNV; CDR2 reads YYDKDF (reference sequence). Trimming cost V 1 base and J 2 bases, with 18 bases left between them. The CDR3 spans 17 residues. The CDR3 here is CATSRARRPSRAYEQYF. As DNA, the CDR3 is TGTGCCACCAGCAGAGCCCGCCGGCCTAGCAGGGCCTACGAGCAGTACTTC.

The rearrangement joins TRBV7-3 to TRBJ2-1, with 10 bases aligning to TRBD2. The CDR3 is 15 residues long. Germline V lookup: CDR1 SGHTA, CDR2 FQGTGA. With 4 bases clipped from V and 2 bases from J, the junction kept 2 bases outside the gene matches. The CDR3, as DNA: TGTGCCAGCAGCTCCAGCGGGGGGGCCTACAATGAGCAGTTCTTC. This gives the protein CASSSSGGAYNEQFF.

The chain uses TRBV11-2 and TRBJ2-3; D unresolved. V was clipped by 0 bases and J by 6 bases, with 1 base between them. Germline V lookup: CDR1 SGHAT, CDR2 FQNNGV. The CDR3 contains 11 residues. This chain's CDR3 is CASSLEDTQYF. For the CDR3, the DNA is TGTGCCAGCAGCTTAGAGGATACGCAGTATTTT. Together with reference TRBV11-2 and TRBJ2-3, the CDR3 gives the full variable domain: EAGVAQSPRYKIIEKRQSVAFWCNPISGHATLYWYQQILGQGPKLLIQFQNNGVVDDSQLPKDRFSAERLKGVDSTLKIQPAKLEDSAVYLCASSLEDTQYFGPGTRLTVL.

This clone appeared once. The CDR3 region has the DNA TGCAGCGTCTCACCGGGCGGGGCCTACGAGCAGTACTTC. Its translation is CSVSPGGAYEQYF. The chain combines TRBV29-1 with TRBJ2-7; weak D call: TRBD2 (6 bases). Between the trimmed V and J ends, which lost 6 bases and 2 bases, there was a span of 14 bases. The V gene's germline CDR1 is SQVTM and CDR2 ANQGSEA. CDR3 length: 13 amino acids.

This sequence joins TRBV2 and TRBJ2-5; the D is unclear. Germline-derived CDR1 and CDR2 are SNHLY and FYNNEI. Trimming took off 1 base at V and 7 bases at J, with 16 bases between the two ends. The CDR3 covers 15 residues. CDR3 nucleotides: TGTGCCAGCAGTGAAGAATATATTGGCCTGGGGACCCAGTACTTC. The encoded protein is CASSEEYIGLGTQYF.

The V and J genes are TRBV6-5 and TRBJ2-4; the match to TRBD2 covers 7 bases. The CDR3 contains 14 residues. Germline-derived CDR1 and CDR2 are MNHEY and SVGAGI. V gave up 5 bases and J gave up 5 bases; unmatched junction bases: 6. The CDR3 region has the DNA TGTGCCAGCAGTAGCACGGCGGGGGAAAACATTCAGTACTTC. Translating gives CASSSTAGENIQYF.

The chain recombines TRBV6-5 with TRBJ2-3; 9 positions agree with TRBD1. This CDR3 comprises 15 residues. The germline gives CDR1 MNHEY, CDR2 SVGAGI. The ends lost 7 bases at V and 5 bases at J; junction bases unmatched: 10. The CDR3: CASNQQGAGEDTQYF. In nucleotides, the CDR3 is TGTGCCAGCAACCAACAGGGGGCCGGTGAAGATACGCAGTATTTT.

The chain is built from TRBV9 and TRBJ1-6, with D perhaps TRBD1 (5 bases). Germline CDR1 SGDLS, CDR2 YYNGEE. Trimming stripped 0 bases from V and 9 bases from J, with 13 bases between. The CDR3 consists of 15 residues. The CDR3 loop reads CASSVDGALGSPLHF. The CDR3 DNA is TGTGCCAGCAGCGTAGACGGGGCACTAGGTTCACCCCTCCACTTT.

V gene TRBV5-1 combines with J gene TRBJ1-2; D remains unclear. V was cut by 0 bases and J by 6 bases, with 9 bases left in between. Germline values: CDR1 SGHRS, CDR2 YFSETQ. There are 13 residues in the CDR3. The DNA for the CDR3 is TGCGCCAGCAGCTTGGCGTCAGGAGATGGCTACACCTTC. It yields the protein CASSLASGDGYTF.

The chain uses TRBV7-2 and TRBJ1-1; D uncertain. V was trimmed by 5 bases and J by 11 bases, leaving 21 bases between them. The CDR3 covers 14 residues. Germline loops: CDR1 SGHTA, CDR2 FQGNSA. CDR3 DNA: TGTGCCAGCAGCCCCCAAACTGACACCCGCGAGGCTTTCTTT. It translates to CASSPQTDTREAFF.

The chain has TRBV5-1 and TRBJ1-4, with D perhaps TRBD1 (6 bases). The V end was cut by 3 bases, the J end by 6 bases, with 15 bases between. The CDR3 has 15 amino acids. Germline CDR1 reads SGHRS; CDR2 reads YFSETQ. The CDR3 coding sequence is TGCGCCAGCAGCTCCTTGACAGGTAGAGATGAAAAACTGTTTTTT. It yields the protein CASSSLTGRDEKLFF.

The V gene is TRBV2, the J gene TRBJ1-1; D unclear. Trimming removed 6 bases from V and 5 bases from J, with 13 bases in between. The germline V gene has CDR1 SNHLY and CDR2 FYNNEI. This CDR3 has 13 amino acids. The DNA of the CDR3 is TGTGCCAGCAGCGACGACCAATTAACTGAAGCTTTCTTT. Its protein product is CASSDDQLTEAFF.

V is TRBV10-3 and J is TRBJ2-7, with 7 bases lining up with TRBD1. Germline V gene lookup returns CDR1 ENHRY and CDR2 SYGVKD. The CDR3 runs 16 residues. Trimming removed 0 bases from V and 5 bases from J; junction bases left unmatched: 10. CDR3 bases: TGTGCCATCAGTGAGTCGACCATGACAGGGTTCCACGAGCAGTACTTC. This gives the protein CAISESTMTGFHEQYF.